Listed below are T cell receptor beta chains from one sample, sequenced in a study of blood T cell repertoires in COVID-19. Data came from immunoSEQ multiplex PCR; TCRdb stores just in-frame clones and leaves some out. Here the sample spans around 19,000 clones, about 89% being singletons. The sequencing input was peripheral blood. The origin of the receptors is a human donor in a cohort sampled during active COVID-19. The CDR3 runs from the conserved cysteine through the conserved F or W. Each record gives: clone size, V gene, D gene, J gene, CDR3 protein, CDR3 DNA. The D gene is left open where the match is weak. Expanded clones get a size class; other rows say once, few or many, or leave the size out.

clone_size: .
v_call: TRBV5-4
d_call: .
j_call: TRBJ1-1
cdr3_aa: CASSRGGNTEAFF
cdr3_nt: TGTGCCAGCAGTCGTGGGGGGAATACTGAAGCTTTCTTT

clone_size: .
v_call: TRBV30
d_call: .
j_call: TRBJ1-1
cdr3_aa: CAWIVGRTEAFF
cdr3_nt: TGTGCCTGGATCGTCGGCAGGACTGAAGCTTTCTTT

clone_size: .
v_call: TRBV19
d_call: TRBD2
j_call: TRBJ2-7
cdr3_aa: CASSPSSGSAYEQYF
cdr3_nt: TGTGCCAGTAGTCCTTCTAGCGGGAGCGCCTACGAGCAGTACTTC

clone_size: .
v_call: TRBV2
d_call: .
j_call: TRBJ2-7
cdr3_aa: CASSDFGRASSYEQYF
cdr3_nt: TGTGCCAGCAGTGACTTCGGGCGGGCCAGCTCCTACGAGCAGTACTTC

clone_size: .
v_call: TRBV24-1
d_call: TRBD2
j_call: TRBJ2-5
cdr3_aa: CATSEAGLAGVGTQYF
cdr3_nt: TGTGCCACCAGTGAGGCGGGACTAGCGGGAGTCGGGACCCAGTACTTC

clone_size: once
v_call: TRBV20-1
d_call: .
j_call: TRBJ1-2
cdr3_aa: CSARVSGYTF
cdr3_nt: TGCAGTGCTAGGGTTAGTGGCTACACCTTC

clone_size: .
v_call: TRBV2
d_call: TRBD2
j_call: TRBJ2-7
cdr3_aa: CASSATSGRSSYEQYF
cdr3_nt: TGTGCCAGCAGTGCCACTAGCGGGAGGTCGTCCTACGAGCAGTACTTC

clone_size: .
v_call: TRBV5-5
d_call: .
j_call: TRBJ2-1
cdr3_aa: CASSAAGTKGLNEQFF
cdr3_nt: TGTGCCAGCAGCGCTGCCGGGACAAAGGGGCTTAATGAGCAGTTCTTC

clone_size: .
v_call: TRBV19
d_call: TRBD2
j_call: TRBJ2-2
cdr3_aa: CASTPPLGREPRAGELFF
cdr3_nt: TGTGCCAGTACCCCCCCCCTAGGGCGGGAGCCCCGGGCCGGGGAGCTGTTTTTT

clone_size: .
v_call: TRBV5-1
d_call: .
j_call: TRBJ1-2
cdr3_aa: CASSLQVVGEYGYTF
cdr3_nt: TGCGCCAGCAGCTTACAGGTTGTGGGCGAGTATGGCTACACCTTC

clone_size: large
v_call: TRBV28
d_call: .
j_call: TRBJ2-1
cdr3_aa: CASSSRDYNEQFF
cdr3_nt: TGTGCCAGCAGTTCCCGGGACTACAATGAGCAGTTCTTC

clone_size: .
v_call: TRBV11-2
d_call: .
j_call: TRBJ2-7
cdr3_aa: CASSKIQGGSYEQYF
cdr3_nt: TGTGCCAGCAGCAAAATACAGGGGGGGTCCTACGAGCAGTACTTC

clone_size: .
v_call: TRBV5-1
d_call: .
j_call: TRBJ1-1
cdr3_aa: CASSLMVGREAFF
cdr3_nt: TGCGCCAGCAGCTTGATGGTGGGGAGGGAAGCTTTCTTT

clone_size: .
v_call: TRBV18
d_call: TRBD1
j_call: TRBJ2-3
cdr3_aa: CASSKTGGAGTDTQYF
cdr3_nt: TGTGCCAGCTCAAAGACAGGGGGCGCAGGCACAGATACGCAGTATTTT

clone_size: .
v_call: TRBV12-3/TRBV12-4
d_call: .
j_call: TRBJ1-2
cdr3_aa: CASSTENYGYTF
cdr3_nt: TGTGCCAGCAGCACAGAGAACTATGGCTACACCTTC

clone_size: .
v_call: TRBV2
d_call: TRBD1
j_call: TRBJ1-3
cdr3_aa: CASAGGQVSGNTIYF
cdr3_nt: TGTGCCAGCGCAGGGGGGCAGGTTTCTGGAAACACCATATATTTT

clone_size: once
v_call: TRBV7-9
d_call: .
j_call: TRBJ1-1
cdr3_aa: CASSLEGSEAFF
cdr3_nt: TGTGCCAGCAGCTTAGAAGGAAGCGAGGCTTTCTTT

clone_size: .
v_call: TRBV27
d_call: .
j_call: TRBJ2-1
cdr3_aa: CASSLGSRGSNEQFF
cdr3_nt: TGTGCCAGCAGTTTGGGAAGCCGGGGAAGCAATGAGCAGTTCTTC

clone_size: .
v_call: TRBV7-2
d_call: .
j_call: TRBJ2-2
cdr3_aa: CASSPPGLNTGELFF
cdr3_nt: TGTGCCAGCAGCCCTCCTGGACTGAACACCGGGGAGCTGTTTTTT

clone_size: .
v_call: TRBV6-5
d_call: .
j_call: TRBJ2-7
cdr3_aa: CASSRGNYEQYF
cdr3_nt: TGTGCCAGCAGCCGGGGGAACTACGAGCAGTACTTC